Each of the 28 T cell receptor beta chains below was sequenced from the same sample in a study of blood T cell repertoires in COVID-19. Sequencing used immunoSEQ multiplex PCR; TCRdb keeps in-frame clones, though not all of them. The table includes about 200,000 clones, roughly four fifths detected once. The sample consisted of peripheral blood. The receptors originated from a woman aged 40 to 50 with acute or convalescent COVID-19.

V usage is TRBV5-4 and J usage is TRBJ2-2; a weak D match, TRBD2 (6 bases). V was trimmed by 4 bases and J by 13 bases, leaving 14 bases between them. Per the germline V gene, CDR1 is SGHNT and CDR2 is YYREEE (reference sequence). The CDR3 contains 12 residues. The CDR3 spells CASSLRGYGLFF. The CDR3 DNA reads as TGTGCCAGCAGCCTTCGGGGGTATGGGCTGTTTTTT.

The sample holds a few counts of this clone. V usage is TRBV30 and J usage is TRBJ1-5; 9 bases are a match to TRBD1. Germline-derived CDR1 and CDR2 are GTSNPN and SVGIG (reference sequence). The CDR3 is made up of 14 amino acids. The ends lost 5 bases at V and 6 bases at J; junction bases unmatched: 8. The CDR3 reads CAWEPGQGSQPQHF. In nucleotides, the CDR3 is TGTGCCTGGGAACCGGGACAGGGAAGTCAGCCCCAGCATTTT.

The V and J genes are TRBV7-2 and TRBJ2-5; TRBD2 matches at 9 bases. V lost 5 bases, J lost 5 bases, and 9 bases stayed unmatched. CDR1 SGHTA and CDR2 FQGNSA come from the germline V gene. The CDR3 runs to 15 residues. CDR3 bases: TGTGCCAGCAGCCGGAATCGCGGGAGGGGGGAGACCCAGTACTTC. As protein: CASSRNRGRGETQYF.

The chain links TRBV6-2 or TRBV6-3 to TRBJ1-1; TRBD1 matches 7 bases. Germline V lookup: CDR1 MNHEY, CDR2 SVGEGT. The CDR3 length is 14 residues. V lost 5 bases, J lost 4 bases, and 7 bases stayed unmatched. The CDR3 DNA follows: TGTGCCAGCAGTATACTGGCAGGGGGCACTGAAGCTTTCTTT. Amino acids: CASSILAGGTEAFF.

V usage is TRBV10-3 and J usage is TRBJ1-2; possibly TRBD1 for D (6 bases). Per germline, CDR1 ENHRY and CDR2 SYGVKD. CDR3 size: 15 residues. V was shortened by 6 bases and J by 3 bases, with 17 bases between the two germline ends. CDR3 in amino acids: CAIRAGDRGDYGYTF. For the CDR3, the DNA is TGTGCCATCAGAGCAGGGGATCGAGGTGACTATGGCTACACCTTC.

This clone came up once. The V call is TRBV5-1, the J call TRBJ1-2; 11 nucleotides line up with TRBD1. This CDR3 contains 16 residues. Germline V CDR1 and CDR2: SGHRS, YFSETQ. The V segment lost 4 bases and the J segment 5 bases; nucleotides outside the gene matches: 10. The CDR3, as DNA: TGCGCCAGCAGCAAAGATTCCGGGACAGGGGGGTATGGCTACACCTTC. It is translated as CASSKDSGTGGYGYTF.

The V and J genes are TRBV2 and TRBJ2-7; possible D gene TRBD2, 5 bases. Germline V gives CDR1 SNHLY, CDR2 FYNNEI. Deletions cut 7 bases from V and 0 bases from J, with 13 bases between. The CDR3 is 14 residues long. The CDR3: CASNKGESSYEQYF. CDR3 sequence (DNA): TGTGCCAGCAATAAGGGAGAAAGCTCCTACGAGCAGTACTTC.

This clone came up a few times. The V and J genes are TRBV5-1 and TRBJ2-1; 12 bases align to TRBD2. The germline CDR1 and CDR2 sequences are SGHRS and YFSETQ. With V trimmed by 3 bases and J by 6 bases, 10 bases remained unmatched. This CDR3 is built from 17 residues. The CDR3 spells CASSSQLAGGQRNEQFF. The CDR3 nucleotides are TGCGCCAGCAGCTCCCAACTAGCGGGGGGACAACGCAATGAGCAGTTCTTC.

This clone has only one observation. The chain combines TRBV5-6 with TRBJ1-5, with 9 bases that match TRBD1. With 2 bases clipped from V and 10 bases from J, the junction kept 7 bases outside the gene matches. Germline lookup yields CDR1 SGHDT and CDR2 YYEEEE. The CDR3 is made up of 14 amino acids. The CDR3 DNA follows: TGTGCCAGCAGCTTCACAGGGGGCGGCTATCCCCAGCATTTT. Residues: CASSFTGGGYPQHF.

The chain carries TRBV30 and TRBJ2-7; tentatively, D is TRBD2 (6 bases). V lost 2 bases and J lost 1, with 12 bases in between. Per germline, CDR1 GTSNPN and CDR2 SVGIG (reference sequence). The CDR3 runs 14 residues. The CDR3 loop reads CAWSNGGWSYEQYF. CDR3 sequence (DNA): TGTGCCTGGAGTAACGGGGGTTGGTCCTACGAGCAGTACTTC.

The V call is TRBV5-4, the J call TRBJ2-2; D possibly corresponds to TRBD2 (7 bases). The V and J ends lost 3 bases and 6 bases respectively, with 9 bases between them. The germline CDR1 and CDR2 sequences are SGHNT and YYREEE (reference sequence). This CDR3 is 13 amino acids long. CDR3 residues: CASSSGGSGELFF. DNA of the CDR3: TGTGCCAGCAGCTCGGGGGGCTCCGGGGAGCTGTTTTTT.

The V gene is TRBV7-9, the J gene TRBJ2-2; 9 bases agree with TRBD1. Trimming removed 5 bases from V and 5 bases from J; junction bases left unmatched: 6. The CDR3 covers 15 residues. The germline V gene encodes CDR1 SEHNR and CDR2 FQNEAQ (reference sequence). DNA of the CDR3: TGTGCCAGCAGCGCGCCGGGACAGGGAACCGGGGAGCTGTTTTTT. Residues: CASSAPGQGTGELFF.

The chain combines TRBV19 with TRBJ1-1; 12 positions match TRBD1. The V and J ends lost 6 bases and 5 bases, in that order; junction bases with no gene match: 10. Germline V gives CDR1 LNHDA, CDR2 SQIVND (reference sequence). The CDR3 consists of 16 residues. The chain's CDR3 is CASRPGDRGLDTEAFF. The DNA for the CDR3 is TGTGCCAGTAGGCCAGGGGACAGGGGGCTCGATACTGAAGCTTTCTTT.

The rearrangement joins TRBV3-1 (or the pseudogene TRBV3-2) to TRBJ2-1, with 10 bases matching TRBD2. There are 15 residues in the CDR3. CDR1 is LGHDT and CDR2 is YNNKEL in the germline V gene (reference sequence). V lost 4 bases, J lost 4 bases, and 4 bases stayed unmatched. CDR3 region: CASSPWTSGYNEQFF. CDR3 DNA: TGTGCCAGCAGCCCCTGGACTAGCGGATACAATGAGCAGTTCTTC.

The CDR3 nucleotides read TGTGCCAGCAGCCCACGACTAGCGGGAGGGGGAGATACGCAGTATTTT. Translation: CASSPRLAGGGDTQYF. V gene TRBV7-2 combines with J gene TRBJ2-3; 14 bases agree with TRBD2. With V trimmed by 5 bases and J by 5 bases, 6 bases remained unmatched. The CDR3 contains 16 residues. The germline CDR1 and CDR2 sequences are SGHTA and FQGNSA. Combining the CDR3 with reference TRBV7-2 and TRBJ2-3 gives the whole variable domain GAGVSQSPSNKVTEKGKDVELRCDPISGHTALYWYRQSLGQGLEFLIYFQGNSAPDKSGLPSDRFSAERTGGSVSTLTIQRTQQEDSAVYLCASSPRLAGGGDTQYFGPGTRLTVL.

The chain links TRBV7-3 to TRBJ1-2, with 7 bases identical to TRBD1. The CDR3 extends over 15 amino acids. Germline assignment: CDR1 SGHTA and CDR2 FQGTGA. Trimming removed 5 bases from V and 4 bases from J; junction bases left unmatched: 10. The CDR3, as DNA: TGTGCCAGCAGCCCAGCCGGGACAGCTGTCTATGGCTACACCTTC. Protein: CASSPAGTAVYGYTF.

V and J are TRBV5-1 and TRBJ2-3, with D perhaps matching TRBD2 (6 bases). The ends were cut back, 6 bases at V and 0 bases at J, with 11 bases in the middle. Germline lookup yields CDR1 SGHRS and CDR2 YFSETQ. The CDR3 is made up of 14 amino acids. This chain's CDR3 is CASMLAISTDTQYF. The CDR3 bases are TGCGCCAGCATGCTAGCGATTAGCACAGATACGCAGTATTTT. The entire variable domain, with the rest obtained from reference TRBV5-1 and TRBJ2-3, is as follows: KAGVTQTPRYLIKTRGQQVTLSCSPISGHRSVSWYQQTPGQGLQFLFEYFSETQRNKGNFPGRFSGRQFSNSRSEMNVSTLELGDSALYLCASMLAISTDTQYFGPGTRLTVL.

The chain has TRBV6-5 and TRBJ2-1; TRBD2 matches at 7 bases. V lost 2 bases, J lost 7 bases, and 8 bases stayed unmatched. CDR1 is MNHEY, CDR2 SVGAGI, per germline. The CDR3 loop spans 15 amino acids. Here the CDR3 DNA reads TGTGCCAGCAGTTACGTACTAGCGAGAGGGAATGAGCAGTTCTTC. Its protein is CASSYVLARGNEQFF.

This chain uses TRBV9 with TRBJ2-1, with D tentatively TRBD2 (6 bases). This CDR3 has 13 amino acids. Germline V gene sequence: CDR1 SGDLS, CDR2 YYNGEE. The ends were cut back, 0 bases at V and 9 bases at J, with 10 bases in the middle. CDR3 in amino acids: CASSVGAGSEQFF. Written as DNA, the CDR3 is TGTGCCAGCAGCGTAGGTGCGGGGAGTGAGCAGTTCTTC.

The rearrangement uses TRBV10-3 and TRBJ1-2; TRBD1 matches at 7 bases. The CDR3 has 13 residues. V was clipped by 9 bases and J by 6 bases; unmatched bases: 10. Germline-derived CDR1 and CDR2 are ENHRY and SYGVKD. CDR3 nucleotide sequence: TGTGCCATTCGACAGGGCACCGAGAATGGCTACACCTTC. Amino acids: CAIRQGTENGYTF.

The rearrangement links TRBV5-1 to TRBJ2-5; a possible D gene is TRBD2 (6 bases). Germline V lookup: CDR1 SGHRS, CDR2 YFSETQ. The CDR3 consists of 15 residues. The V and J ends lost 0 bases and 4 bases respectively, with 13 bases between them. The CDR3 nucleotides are TGCGCCAGCAGCTTGGTAGTTGGGGGAGGAGAGACCCAGTACTTC. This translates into CASSLVVGGGETQYF.

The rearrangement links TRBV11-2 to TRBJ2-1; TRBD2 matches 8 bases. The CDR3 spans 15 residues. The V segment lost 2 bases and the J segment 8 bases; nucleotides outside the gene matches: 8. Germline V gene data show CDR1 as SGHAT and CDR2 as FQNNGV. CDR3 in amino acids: CASSLSREAAYEQFF. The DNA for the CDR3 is TGTGCCAGCAGCTTATCGCGGGAGGCCGCCTATGAGCAGTTCTTC. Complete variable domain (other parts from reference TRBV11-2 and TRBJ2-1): EAGVAQSPRYKIIEKRQSVAFWCNPISGHATLYWYQQILGQGPKLLIQFQNNGVVDDSQLPKDRFSAERLKGVDSTLKIQPAKLEDSAVYLCASSLSREAAYEQFFGPGTRLTVL.

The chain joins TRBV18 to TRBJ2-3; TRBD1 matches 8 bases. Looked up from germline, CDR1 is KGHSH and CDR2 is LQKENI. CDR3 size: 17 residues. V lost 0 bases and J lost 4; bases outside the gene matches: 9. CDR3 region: CASSPPSPGGDADTQYF. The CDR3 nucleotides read TGTGCCAGCTCACCACCGAGTCCAGGGGGCGATGCAGATACGCAGTATTTT.

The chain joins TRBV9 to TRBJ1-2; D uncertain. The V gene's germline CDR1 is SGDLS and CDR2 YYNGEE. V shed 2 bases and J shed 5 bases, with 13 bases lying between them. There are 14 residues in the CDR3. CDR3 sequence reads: CASSVSGKAYGYTF. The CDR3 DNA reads TGTGCCAGCAGCGTTTCAGGCAAGGCGTATGGCTACACCTTC.

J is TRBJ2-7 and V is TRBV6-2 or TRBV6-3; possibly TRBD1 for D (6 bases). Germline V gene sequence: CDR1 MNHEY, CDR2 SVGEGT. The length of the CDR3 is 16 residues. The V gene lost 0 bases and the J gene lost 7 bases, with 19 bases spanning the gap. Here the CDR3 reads CASSYSNSGAQREQYF. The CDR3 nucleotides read TGTGCCAGCAGTTACTCGAATTCAGGGGCGCAAAGAGAGCAGTACTTC.

CDR3 loop: CASRTYGELFF. The CDR3 DNA reads as TGTGCCAGCAGGACTTACGGGGAGCTGTTTTTT. The chain is built from TRBV27 and TRBJ2-2; D uncertain. CDR3 length: 11 amino acids. Germline V CDR1 and CDR2: MNHEY, SMNVEV (reference sequence). V was cut by 6 bases and J by 7 bases, with 6 bases left in between.

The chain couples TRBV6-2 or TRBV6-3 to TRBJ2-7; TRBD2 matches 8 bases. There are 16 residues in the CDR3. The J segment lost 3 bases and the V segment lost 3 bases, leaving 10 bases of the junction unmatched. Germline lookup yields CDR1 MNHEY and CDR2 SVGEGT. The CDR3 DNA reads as TGTGCCAGCAGTTATCCCCGAAGCGGGAGCAACTACGAGCAGTACTTC. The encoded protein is CASSYPRSGSNYEQYF.

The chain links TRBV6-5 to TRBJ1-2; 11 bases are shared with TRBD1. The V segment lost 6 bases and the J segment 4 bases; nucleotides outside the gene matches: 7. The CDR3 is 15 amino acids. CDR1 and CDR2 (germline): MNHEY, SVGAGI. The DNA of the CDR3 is TGTGCCAGCAGCTTTGGGACAGGGGGTAGCTATGGCTACACCTTC. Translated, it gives CASSFGTGGSYGYTF.